A selection of T cell receptor beta chains follows, all from one sample in a study of T cell responses to AZD1222 COVID-19 vaccine. Repertoires were generated with immunoSEQ multiplex PCR, while TCRdb's copy carries only in-frame clones and drops some. The sample lists 130,000 or so clones, over 90% seen once, with roughly 0.87% in the top ten. The sequencing used peripheral blood, collected on day 0 of AZD1222 vaccination. These receptors all stem from an adult in good health. Both conserved end residues are part of each CDR3. A D gene is named only where the DNA matches it firmly. Only some rows state a clone size, as once, few, many or a class for expanded clones.

j_call d_call v_call clone_size cdr3_nt cdr3_aa
TRBJ1-4 NA TRBV6-1 NA TGTGCCAGCAGTGAAGTTAAGGGGTTGGAAAAACTGTTTTTT CASSEVKGLEKLFF
TRBJ2-5 NA TRBV6-5 NA TGTGCCAGCAGCAAGTTTCGGGGTAGGCAAGAGACCCAGTACTTC CASSKFRGRQETQYF
TRBJ1-3 NA TRBV14 NA TGTGCCAGCAGCCAGGTCTCTGGAAACACCATATATTTT CASSQVSGNTIYF
TRBJ1-2 NA TRBV30 NA TGTGCCTGGAGCGACAGTGGCTATGGCTACACCTTC CAWSDSGYGYTF
TRBJ1-4 NA TRBV27 NA TGTGCCAGCAGTTTAGGGTCCGCAACTAATGAAAAACTGTTTTTT CASSLGSATNEKLFF
TRBJ2-1 NA TRBV5-1 NA TGCGCCAGCAGCTTCCAACGGGGGAAAGGAGGTGAGCAGTTCTTC CASSFQRGKGGEQFF
TRBJ2-3 NA TRBV18 NA TGTGCCAGCTCATCGAAACGGGTTGCCGATACGCAGTATTTT CASSSKRVADTQYF
TRBJ1-5 NA TRBV6-5 NA TGTGCCAGCAGTCCCCAGGGTGATCAGCCCCAGCATTTT CASSPQGDQPQHF
TRBJ2-1 NA TRBV12-3/TRBV12-4 once TGTGCCAGCAGTTTAAGGCAGTTCGATGAGCAGTTCTTC CASSLRQFDEQFF
TRBJ2-2 NA TRBV9 NA TGTGCCAGCAGCAACCGGGAGAGGGGGACCGGGGAGCTGTTTTTT CASSNRERGTGELFF
TRBJ1-5 NA TRBV3-1/TRBV3-2 NA TGTGCCAGCAGCCAGGGGGCGAGCAATCAGCCCCAGCATTTT CASSQGASNQPQHF
TRBJ1-1 NA TRBV4-1 NA TGCGCCAGCAGCCAAGTTGTCGGGTTGAACACTGAAGCTTTCTTT CASSQVVGLNTEAFF
TRBJ1-5 NA TRBV4-2 NA TGTGCCAGCAGCCAAGATAGGGCAGGTGGGATCAATCAGCCCCAGCATTTT CASSQDRAGGINQPQHF
TRBJ2-7 TRBD1 TRBV6-5 NA TGTGCCAGCAGTCGGACAGGGTCCTACGAGCAGTACTTC CASSRTGSYEQYF
TRBJ2-7 NA TRBV5-8 NA TGTGCCAGCAGCTTCGGCCCTGGAAAAGGGTACGAGCAGTACTTC CASSFGPGKGYEQYF
TRBJ1-2 TRBD1 TRBV30 NA TGTGCCTGGAGTACACGGACAGGGTTTTATTACGGCTACACCTTC CAWSTRTGFYYGYTF
TRBJ2-1 TRBD2 TRBV27 few TGTGCCAGCAGTTTTTTGCGGGGGGGATACAATGAGCAGTTCTTC CASSFLRGGYNEQFF
TRBJ1-3 TRBD1 TRBV3-1/TRBV3-2 NA TGTGCCAGCAGCCGACAGGGAACTGGAAACACCATATATTTT CASSRQGTGNTIYF
TRBJ1-5 NA TRBV7-2 few TGTGCCAGCAGCCCGGGGACGGCGGGAGTGACCCAGCATTTT CASSPGTAGVTQHF
TRBJ1-5 NA TRBV5-1 NA TGCGCCAGCAGCCCCTACCCAGGGGACCTTAATCAGCCCCAGCATTTT CASSPYPGDLNQPQHF
TRBJ1-1 NA TRBV5-6 once TGTGCCAGCAGCTCCGGGGCTGAAGCTTTCTTT CASSSGAEAFF
TRBJ2-5 NA TRBV5-6 NA TGTGCCAGCAGCCTCTGGCGGGAGACCCAGTACTTC CASSLWRETQYF
TRBJ1-6 TRBD1 TRBV5-1 NA TGCGCCAGCAGCCTACAGGGGAAGGATTCACCCCTCCACTTT CASSLQGKDSPLHF
TRBJ2-3 NA TRBV6-6 NA TGTGCCAGCAGTTACGGGGGGCGAATAGATACGCAGTATTTT CASSYGGRIDTQYF
TRBJ1-2 NA TRBV18 once TGTGCCAGCTCACCCGCGGGTAGATATGGCTACACCTTC CASSPAGRYGYTF
TRBJ2-1 NA TRBV5-1 NA TGCGCCAGCAGCTTGATTCAGGGCGGCACCTACAATGAGCAGTTCTTC CASSLIQGGTYNEQFF
TRBJ1-1 TRBD1 TRBV6-5 NA TGTGCCAGCACCCCCCCCGGGACAGGGAACACTGAAGCTTTCTTT CASTPPGTGNTEAFF
TRBJ1-1 TRBD1 TRBV10-3 NA TGTGCCATCAGTAACAGGGGCCAAGAGTCTGAAGCTTTCTTT CAISNRGQESEAFF
TRBJ1-1 NA TRBV3-1/TRBV3-2 NA TGTGCCAGCAGCCAAGGACTGCTGAACACTGAAGCTTTCTTT CASSQGLLNTEAFF
TRBJ2-7 NA TRBV2 NA TGTGCCAGCAGTGCCCCGGGGAATTCCTACGAGCAGTACTTC CASSAPGNSYEQYF
TRBJ2-1 NA TRBV24-1 NA TGTGCCACCAGTGATTGGGGCAGCTCCTACAATGAGCAGTTCTTC CATSDWGSSYNEQFF
TRBJ1-2 NA TRBV7-9 NA TGTGCCAGCAGCAGAGGGCCCGGGAAGGGTGGCTACACCTTC CASSRGPGKGGYTF
TRBJ1-1 TRBD1 TRBV5-1 NA TGCGCCAGCAGCTTGCTCGCAGGGGGCAGTCCTGAAGCTTTCTTT CASSLLAGGSPEAFF
TRBJ1-2 NA TRBV14 NA TGTGCCAGCAGCCAAGGGGAGGGTCTCGGCTACACCTTC CASSQGEGLGYTF
TRBJ2-5 NA TRBV4-2 once TGTGCCAGCAGCCAAGCAGCCGGGACTCCACAAGAGACCCAGTACTTC CASSQAAGTPQETQYF
TRBJ1-2 TRBD1 TRBV5-1 NA TGCGCCAGCAGCTTGGGGGACAGGGTCTATGGCTACACCTTC CASSLGDRVYGYTF
TRBJ1-2 NA TRBV6-1 NA TGTGCCAGCATCTCCGTATGGGCGCGTGGCTATGGCTACACCTTC CASISVWARGYGYTF
TRBJ1-1 NA TRBV19 NA TGTGCCAGTAGTTCGCAGGGGAACACTGAAGCTTTCTTT CASSSQGNTEAFF
TRBJ1-1 NA TRBV6-5 NA TGTGCCAGCAGTCCCCGAGGGGCCACTGAAGCTTTCTTT CASSPRGATEAFF
TRBJ1-4 NA TRBV6-1 few TGTGCCAGCAGTGAAGCGCCGGAGGCCGAAAAACTGTTTTTT CASSEAPEAEKLFF
TRBJ2-2 TRBD1 TRBV6-5 NA TGTGCCAGCAGTTCGTCCGGGACAGGGGCCGGGGAGCTGTTTTTT CASSSSGTGAGELFF
TRBJ2-7 NA TRBV7-9 NA TGTGCCAGCAGCCGCGAGTCAACCGAGCAGTACTTC CASSRESTEQYF
TRBJ1-3 TRBD1 TRBV10-3 NA TGTGCCATCAGCCCGGGGGGACAGGGGGTTGGAAACACCATATATTTT CAISPGGQGVGNTIYF
TRBJ1-4 NA TRBV5-1 once TGCGCCAGCAGACCGGGGCCACCAACTAATGAAAAACTGTTTTTT CASRPGPPTNEKLFF
TRBJ1-2 NA TRBV3-1/TRBV3-2 NA TGTGCCAGCAGCCAAGATCTTATACGGGGACGAGGTGGCTACACCTTC CASSQDLIRGRGGYTF
TRBJ2-5 NA TRBV5-1 NA TGCGCCAGCAGCTCCTCGGCGCCCCGGTCGGAGACCCAGTACTTC CASSSSAPRSETQYF
TRBJ1-4 NA TRBV5-1 NA TGCGCCAGCAGGCGGGAAGGGAGTGAAAAACTGTTTTTT CASRREGSEKLFF
TRBJ1-5 TRBD1 TRBV19 NA TGTGCCAGTAGTATAGCTGGGACAGGGAATCAGCCCCAGCATTTT CASSIAGTGNQPQHF
TRBJ1-1 NA TRBV15 NA TGTGCCACCAGCAGAGCCTACAGCAAAACGAGCACTGAAGCTTTCTTT CATSRAYSKTSTEAFF
TRBJ1-2 NA TRBV2 NA TGTGCCAGCAGTGAGGGCGGATCATGGGGCTACACCTTC CASSEGGSWGYTF
TRBJ1-1 TRBD1 TRBV12-5 NA TGTGCTAGTGGTCCGGGACAGTCAAGAGCTGAAGCTTTCTTT CASGPGQSRAEAFF
TRBJ1-1 NA TRBV25-1 few TGTGCCAGCAGCCCTTTTCTCCAGACAGACGGTGAAGCTTTCTTT CASSPFLQTDGEAFF
TRBJ2-5 TRBD1 TRBV9 NA TGTGCCAGCAGCGTAATCGGGACAGAAGAGACCCAGTACTTC CASSVIGTEETQYF
TRBJ1-2 NA TRBV6-1 NA TGTGCCACCTTCTGGACGACCGCTAACTATGGCTACACCTTC CATFWTTANYGYTF
TRBJ1-6 NA TRBV7-9 NA TGTGCCAGCAGCTTAGGAGGGCTCTCACCCCTCCACTTT CASSLGGLSPLHF